Listed here are 18 T cell receptor beta chains from one sample, sequenced in a study of T cells in Graves' hyperthyroidism and ophthalmopathy. RNA transcripts served as the template for amplifying TCR beta CDR3 regions. A first-round RT-PCR of the TCR CDR3 used the HTBI primer set. TCRdb reanalysed the multiplex PCR reads using MiXCR and keeps one entry per CDR3 protein. The sample comprises about 400,000 distinct CDR3 sequences, just under 25% of which are singletons, and roughly 80% rests with the top ten. The sequencing sample was made of blood. These receptors all come from a man in his fifties or sixties with Graves' hyperthyroidism.

This clonotype was found many times. The chain couples TRBV5-1 to TRBJ2-3, with TRBD1 as a possible D gene (5 bases). This CDR3 is built from 14 residues. V lost 0 bases and J lost 3, with 8 bases in between. Germline V gives CDR1 SGHRS, CDR2 YFSETQ. The CDR3 DNA sequence: TGCGCCAGCAGCTTGGGGGGCTTGACAGATACGCAGTATTTT. It translates to CASSLGGLTDTQYF.

This clonotype was recorded many times. The chain carries TRBV28 and TRBJ1-1; D is unclear. The germline gives CDR1 MDHEN, CDR2 SYDVKM. This CDR3 spans 14 amino acids. The ends were cut back, 6 bases at V and 1 base at J, with 12 bases in the middle. CDR3 region: CASSSGKENTEAFF. In nucleotides, the CDR3 is TGTGCCAGCAGCTCGGGAAAGGAGAACACTGAAGCTTTCTTT.

As DNA, the CDR3 is TGTGCCAGCAGCTCCGGGACGGAGAGCTCCTACGAGCAGTACTTC. Protein: CASSSGTESSYEQYF. The rearrangement links TRBV5-5 to TRBJ2-7; the D gene could be TRBD1 or TRBD2 (5 bases each). V was cut by 3 bases and J by 0 bases, with 13 bases left in between. The length of the CDR3 is 15 residues. Germline V lookup: CDR1 SGHKS, CDR2 YYEKEE (reference sequence). Together with reference TRBV5-5 and TRBJ2-7, the CDR3 gives the full variable domain: DAGVTQSPTHLIKTRGQQVTLRCSPISGHKSVSWYQQVLGQGPQFIFQYYEKEERGRGNFPDRFSARQFPNYSSELNVNALLLGDSALYLCASSSGTESSYEQYFGPGTRLTVT.

The chain links TRBV29-1 to TRBJ2-2; TRBD2 aligns across 7 bases. CDR1 is SQVTM and CDR2 is ANQGSEA in the germline V gene. CDR3 length: 13 amino acids. The junction had 0 bases not matched to a gene; V was cut back by 4 bases and J by 1 base. The CDR3 DNA reads as TGCAGCGTTGGGGGGGGGAACACCGGGGAGCTGTTTTTT. Its protein product is CSVGGGNTGELFF.

The chain recombines TRBV10-3 with TRBJ2-1; the match to TRBD2 covers 10 bases. Germline V gives CDR1 ENHRY, CDR2 SYGVKD. This CDR3 contains 14 residues. V lost 6 bases and J lost 8; bases outside the gene matches: 7. The CDR3 DNA sequence: TGTGCCATCAGCTTAGCGGGAGGTACGGATGAGCAGTTCTTC. Translating it yields CAISLAGGTDEQFF.

V is TRBV29-1 and J is TRBJ1-2; the match to TRBD1 covers 10 bases. Losses at the gene ends were 6 bases for V and 3 bases for J; bases not matched to a gene: 4. Germline V gene lookup returns CDR1 SQVTM and CDR2 ANQGSEA. The CDR3 is 13 amino acids. This chain's CDR3 is CSVRDRGDYGYTF. The CDR3 nucleotides read TGCAGCGTCCGGGACAGGGGCGACTATGGCTACACCTTC.

This clonotype came up a few times. This chain joins TRBV3-1 and TRBJ2-2, with 8 bases matching TRBD1. This CDR3 has 13 residues. Per germline, CDR1 LGHDT and CDR2 YNNKEL (reference sequence). V shed 4 bases and J 14 bases; nucleotides not matched to a gene: 9. The DNA for the CDR3 is TGTGCCAGCAGCCCGGGGGACAGGCCAGACCTGTTTTTT. It encodes CASSPGDRPDLFF.

This clonotype was picked up a small number of times. CDR3: CASSLSAGGIDTQYF. CDR3 in DNA: TGTGCCAGCAGTTTATCAGCGGGAGGGATAGATACGCAGTATTTT. V usage is TRBV27 and J usage is TRBJ2-3; 10 bases match TRBD2. CDR3 length: 15 residues. The junction had 2 bases not matched to a gene; V was cut back by 0 bases and J by 5 bases. Germline CDR1 and CDR2: MNHEY and SMNVEV (reference sequence).

The chain uses TRBV20-1 and TRBJ2-1; either TRBD1 or TRBD2 may supply D (5 bases each). This CDR3 contains 12 residues. Germline CDR1 is DFQATT and CDR2 is SNEGSKA (reference sequence). V was trimmed by 5 bases and J by 9 bases, leaving 14 bases between them. CDR3 in amino acids: CSALKLRGEQFF. The CDR3 nucleotides read TGCAGTGCTCTAAAGCTGAGGGGTGAGCAGTTCTTC.

This clonotype was observed at least ten times. The genes are TRBV12-3 or TRBV12-4 and TRBJ2-5; D is possibly TRBD2 (6 bases). The V end was cut by 3 bases, the J end by 5 bases, with 10 bases between. CDR3 length equals 13 residues. The CDR3 here is CASSFQRAETQYF. CDR3 bases: TGTGCCAGCAGTTTCCAGCGGGCGGAGACCCAGTACTTC.

Ten or more counts support this clonotype. The chain recombines TRBV20-1 with TRBJ2-1, with D maybe TRBD2 (6 bases). Per the germline V gene, CDR1 is DFQATT and CDR2 is SNEGSKA (reference sequence). The CDR3 runs 13 residues. With 3 bases removed from V and 7 bases from J, the gap between germline ends came to 13 bases. CDR3 nucleotide sequence: TGCAGTGCTAGCCAGACGGGAGCTAATGAGCAGTTCTTC. Translation gives CSASQTGANEQFF.

This clonotype was seen repeatedly, ten times or more. CDR3 in DNA: TGTGCCAGCACCGAGCGGGAGGATGATGAGCAGTTCTTC. It is translated as CASTEREDDEQFF. V gene TRBV11-2 combines with J gene TRBJ2-1; 9 nucleotides line up with TRBD2. CDR3 size: 13 residues. Trimming cost V 7 bases and J 8 bases; bases outside gene matches: 6. Germline V lookup: CDR1 SGHAT, CDR2 FQNNGV.

CDR3 sequence: CASSRLQLQPQHF. CDR3 DNA sequence: TGTGCCAGCAGTCGTCTACAACTGCAGCCCCAGCATTTT. V gene TRBV12-3 or TRBV12-4 combines with J gene TRBJ1-5; D gene ambiguous. This CDR3 spans 13 amino acids. V lost 5 bases, J lost 7 bases, and 12 bases lay in between.

The V call is TRBV6-1, the J call TRBJ2-3, with TRBD2 identical over 10 bases. The V and J ends lost 5 bases and 5 bases, in that order; junction bases with no gene match: 7. Germline CDR1 MNHNS, CDR2 SASEGT. There are 15 residues in the CDR3. Here the CDR3 reads CASSSSGSWGDTQYF. The CDR3 nucleotides are TGTGCCAGCAGTTCTAGCGGGAGTTGGGGAGATACGCAGTATTTT.

This clonotype has just a few counts. CDR3 nucleotides: TGTGCCAGTAGTATCCTTGGAACTGAAGCTTTCTTT. This sequence encodes CASSILGTEAFF. The V call is TRBV19, the J call TRBJ1-1, with no clear D. This CDR3 has 12 amino acids. Trimming took 3 bases from V and 5 from J, leaving 7 bases between them. CDR1 is LNHDA, CDR2 SQIVND, per germline (reference sequence). The full variable domain, in which reference TRBV19 and TRBJ1-1 provide the parts outside the CDR3, is DGGITQSPKYLFRKEGQNVTLSCEQNLNHDAMYWYRQDPGQGLRLIYYSQIVNDFQKGDIAEGYSVSREKKESFPLTVTSAQKNPTAFYLCASSILGTEAFFGQGTRLTVV.

This clonotype was seen more than once but under ten times. This chain connects TRBV11-3 to TRBJ2-1; 8 bases match TRBD2. V lost 5 bases and J lost 8; bases outside the gene matches: 14. This CDR3 is 16 amino acids long. Germline-derived CDR1 and CDR2 are SGHNT and YENEEA. This CDR3 reads CASSPTVAGGIDEQFF. The CDR3, as DNA: TGTGCCAGCAGCCCCACGGTGGCGGGAGGTATAGATGAGCAGTTCTTC. The complete variable domain, with remaining parts taken from reference TRBV11-3 and TRBJ2-1, reads EAGVVQSPRYKIIEKKQPVAFWCNPISGHNTLYWYLQNLGQGPELLIRYENEEAVDDSQLPKDRFSAERLKGVDSTLKIQPAELGDSAVYLCASSPTVAGGIDEQFFGPGTRLTVL.

The sample holds a few counts of this clonotype. The chain uses TRBV30 and TRBJ2-5; tentative D call: TRBD1 (5 bases). The germline gives CDR1 GTSNPN, CDR2 SVGIG (reference sequence). This CDR3 is 11 amino acids long. The CDR3 DNA follows: TGTGCTTACCAGGGTACCGAGACCCAGTACTTC. It specifies CAYQGTETQYF.

This clonotype was detected many times. J is TRBJ2-7 and V is TRBV7-3; TRBD2 aligns across 12 bases. This CDR3 contains 14 residues. J gave up 7 bases and V 5 bases, and 6 bases lay outside the gene matches. CDR1 is SGHTA and CDR2 is FQGTGA in the germline V gene. For the CDR3, the DNA is TGTGCCAGCAGCCTAGCGGGAGGGATAATGGAGCAGTACTTC. As protein: CASSLAGGIMEQYF.